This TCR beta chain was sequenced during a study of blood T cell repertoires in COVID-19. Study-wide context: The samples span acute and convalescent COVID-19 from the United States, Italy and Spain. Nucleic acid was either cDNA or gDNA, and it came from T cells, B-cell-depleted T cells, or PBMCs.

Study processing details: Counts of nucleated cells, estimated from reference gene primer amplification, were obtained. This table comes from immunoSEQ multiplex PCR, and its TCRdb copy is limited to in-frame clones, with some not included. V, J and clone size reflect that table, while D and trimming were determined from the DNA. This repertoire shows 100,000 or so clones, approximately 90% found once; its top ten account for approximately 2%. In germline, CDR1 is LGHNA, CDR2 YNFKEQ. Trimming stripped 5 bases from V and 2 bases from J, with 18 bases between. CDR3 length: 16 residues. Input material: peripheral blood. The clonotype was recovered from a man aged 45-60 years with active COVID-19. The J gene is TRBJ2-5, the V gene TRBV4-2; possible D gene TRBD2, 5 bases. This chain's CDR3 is CASSSQPNGEQETQYF. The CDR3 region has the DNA TGTGCCAGCAGCTCCCAACCTAACGGGGAGCAAGAGACCCAGTACTTC.